Listed here is a single TCR beta chain. This clone has more than one count but fewer than ten. Its cognate antigen has yet to be identified. No much larger clonotype is one base removed from it; base qualities were not supplied. The data stem from a study of cytomegalovirus exposure and HLA in healthy donors (dated by TCRdb to about 2017). Regarding the study in general: An earlier analysis of around 600 of the donors reported 250 to 300 Gb of sequence data and about 100 million unique TCR beta sequences from roughly 180 million T cells. An early release covering about 600 HLA-typed donors comprised roughly 300 gigabases of sequencing data and some 79 million unique TCR sequences. Of the 398 genotyped donors, approximately 80% fell in the genetic ancestry cluster associated with self-reported Caucasian donors. The study was designed to test whether signatures of past pathogen exposure could be identified by cataloging public T cell receptors. Using immunosequencing, the study profiled T cell repertoires from around 680 subjects and related those repertoires to cytomegalovirus serostatus. In addition to the first cohort of 650 to 800 subjects, a separate validation cohort of 100 to 150 different subjects was used. The study combined high-throughput TCR immunosequencing, statistical association of individual TCRs with disease status, and machine learning to predict cytomegalovirus infection status. A later analysis re-analyzed previously published TCR beta repertoires from roughly 600 donors and added high-resolution HLA genotyping to study TCR occurrence patterns. Rather than using new phenotypic data, the later analysis identified candidate immune exposures from TCR beta sequences and from how often those sequences occurred across donors. An earlier analysis of nearly 600 of the donors applied high-throughput TCR beta sequencing to assess whether each TCR beta V gene segment acted as functional or pseudogenic. Donor age, sex, ethnicity and CMV serostatus were compiled together with the repertoire data. A later genetic analysis used genome-wide SNP genotypes for about 60% of the roughly 670 donors, treating that subset as a discovery cohort. All discovery cohort repertoires had been generated using a single sequencing platform. Class I and class II HLA loci were covered by the typing at four-digit resolution. Typing coverage differed by locus: A, B, C, DRB1 and DQB1 were typed in about 620-640 donors, DQA1 in 522, DPA1 in some 610, and DPB1 in 450 to 490. Roughly five DR-DQ haplotypes were treated as single units for association and clustering because of strong linkage in the cohort. On average, 235,054 unique TCR beta nucleotide sequences were sequenced per donor among 350 to 400 genotyped donors of the cohort, with roughly 18% of those sequences being non-productive. Overall study results and their limits: The presence/absence analyses assumed that sequencing depth was roughly uniform across donors, and that assumption may not be true. A later genetic analysis reported fewer N-insertions in productive TCRs among donors in an Asian-associated ancestry cluster than the roughly 670-donor mean. Some IMGT-functional V segments, including TRBV6-2 and TRBV6-3, could not be told apart with the 87-base-pair reads, so those segments were excluded. V-gene and J-gene trimming of TCR beta chains was associated with a missense DCLRE1C variant in a later genetic analysis, and the association was replicated in an independent cohort. In this cohort, only TCR beta chains were sequenced, and detectable features were limited by the absence of alpha or paired-chain data. According to a later analysis, parvovirus B19, influenza, CMV and Epstein-Barr virus appeared linked to several top co-occurrence clusters. In a later analysis, HLA-associated TCR beta chains showed more clonal expansion and lower generation probabilities than non-associated chains that were equally common. A further reported finding was that TCR beta sequences accurately predicted the HLA-A and HLA-B alleles for most subjects in the first cohort. A later analysis found that most CMV-associated TCR beta chains appeared HLA-restricted, with HLA associations seemingly driven largely by CMV exposure. Broadly in line with IMGT annotations, most TCR beta V segments showed up in productive rearrangements about 90% or about 30% of the time in an earlier analysis of several hundred of the donors. A later analysis found that TCR association rates varied across HLA loci, with DRB1 alleles showing the most associated TCRs and HLA-C alleles the fewest. Over 15 rarely observed V segments, including chromosome 9 orphons, were excluded from the earlier analysis of some 590 of the donors because counts were too low. Correlated functional status among segregating V segments might be attributable to linkage disequilibrium, but an unknown experimental factor could not be ruled out. When HLA alleles, especially DR and DQ, strongly co-occurred, attributing TCR associations to individual alleles was difficult. Cytomegalovirus status was reported to be diagnosed by the classifier with high specificity and sensitivity in both the original and validation cohorts. At a false discovery rate of 0.05, a later analysis linked fewer than 20,000 TCR beta sequences to specific HLA alleles. The authors suggested that the approach could potentially be generalized to other disease states and immunological phenotypes. HLA typing was unavailable for some donors at each locus, so association tests used only the typed subset. The study gave a list of some 150 TCR beta chains associated with cytomegalovirus. A few of the identified cytomegalovirus-associated TCR beta chains were confirmed in vitro to be specific for cytomegalovirus antigens. A group of highly shared sequence variants was considered likely to be a technical artifact of the sequencing pipeline. Immune exposure information for the cohort was limited to CMV serostatus. While some public TCRs were present in many individuals, most TCR sequences turned up only very rarely across donors.

The cysteine opens and the phenylalanine closes a CDR3 of 13 amino acids. Only CDR3 DNA is held: 39 bases, read in frame from base 1. According to the germline V gene, CDR1 reads KGHSY and CDR2 reads FQNENV. V gives up 3 bases and J gives up 12 bases, and the segment between their germline ends measures 15 bases. The cohort comprised 710 or so healthy bone marrow donors. At the time of sampling, every cohort member was nominally healthy, though immune exposures that went unrecorded were likely present. The donor tested CMV seropositive and was one of the 289 seropositive cohort members. Each donor provided a peripheral blood sample, and peripheral blood mononuclear cells were used for TCR beta sequencing. The Qiagen DNeasy Blood Extraction Kit was used to extract genomic DNA from the blood cell samples. Library preparation used the immunoSEQ multiplex PCR assay. For the multiplex PCR, a mixture combining 60 forward primers for TCR Vbeta segments and 13 reverse primers for TCR Jbeta segments was used. A multiplex PCR assay on genomic DNA amplified the CDR3 region of rearranged TCR beta genes. On the Illumina HiSeq System, the amplified TCR beta libraries were sequenced as 87-base-pair reads. Turning to the authors' computational methods: A later analysis tallied 75 million to 85 million unique TCR beta chains across the 640 or so repertoires, and about 12 million of those chains were shared by two or more donors. A nearest-neighbor algorithm error-corrected the raw reads and collapsed the reads into unique sequences, merging closely related sequences to remove PCR and sequencing errors. To assign V, D and J gene segments, CDR3 sequences were aligned to IMGT reference sequences. Each retained sequence needed at least a six-nucleotide match to both a V gene segment and a J gene segment. A rearrangement counted as productive if the CDR3 had no stop codons and remained in frame with V and J, and every other rearrangement counted as non-productive. Following IMGT convention, CDR3 was defined as the stretch from the second conserved V-encoded cysteine to the conserved J-encoded phenylalanine. The earlier analysis of about 530 of the donors excluded any sequence lacking an unambiguous match to a single V gene segment. In an earlier analysis of approximately 550 of the donors, V segments were called functional above 56.7% productive rearrangements and were called segregating when the between-donor standard deviation exceeded 5%. A statistical classification framework was developed to diagnose cytomegalovirus status using the catalog of TCR beta chain sequences. In a later analysis, V and J genes were assigned by comparing TCR nucleotide sequences against IMGT/GENE-DB human TR gene sequences. A later analysis assigned CDR3 sequences and most-parsimonious VDJ recombination scenarios with the TCRdist pipeline. In a later analysis, each TCR beta chain was defined by its CDR3 amino acid sequence together with its V-gene family, and reads without a unique V-gene family were excluded. In a later analysis, 500 to 650 highly shared, low-generation-probability nucleotide sequences were removed to address suspected cross-contamination and a sequencing artifact. A later analysis calculated a clonal expansion index for each public chain from normalized within-repertoire ranks of inferred template counts. In a later analysis, generation probabilities were computed with a VDJ recombination model fitted to out-of-frame rearrangements, and the resulting probabilities were checked against IGoR. A later analysis scored TCR-TCR, TCR-HLA and TCR-CMV co-occurrence with hypergeometric tests, applying a repertoire-size bias correction to TCR pairs. A later analysis estimated false discovery rates by permuting HLA or CMV assignments 20 times. A later analysis grouped co-occurring TCRs with DBSCAN, adding TCRdist sequence similarity when clustering within HLA-allele-positive subsets. Repertoires with fewer than 30,000 or more than 120,000 public chains, plus five repertoires with anomalous nucleotide sharing, were excluded from co-occurrence clustering. TCRdb provides this immuneACCESS table in a form limited to in-frame rearrangements. Some clones are lacking; in checked studies, under half of them reflect an unresolved V gene, and why the rest are absent is not known. The V and J calls and clone size come from that table; D and trimming were worked out from the DNA. The sample includes roughly 180,000 clones, with almost 80% observed a single time. The top ten hold roughly an eighth of the sample.

Sequenced input: PBMCs. Recombination connected TRBV16 to TRBJ2-1; matching of 5 bases hints at TRBD1 as the D gene. The clonotype comes from a man aged 45-65 years in good health and CMV-seropositive. The DNA sequence reads TGTGCCAGCAGCCACGACAGACACTTAGGGCAGTTCTTC. Its amino acids are CASSHDRHLGQFF.